This T cell receptor beta chain was sequenced for a study of identical twins. Points from the study as a whole: Zero-insertion analyses might be partly confounded by invariant T cells like MAIT and iNKT.

One entry per CDR3 protein results from TCRdb running MiXCR on the 5' RACE reads. This sample yields about 300,000 distinct CDR3 sequences, of which around 12% are seen a single time; around 7.2% belongs to the top ten. Notes on this clonotype: What it binds is unknown.

The germline V and J ends were trimmed by 5 bases and 2 bases, with 13 bases remaining between them. Germline-derived CDR1 and CDR2 are SGHTA and FQGNSA. There are 14 residues in the CDR3. The sample was also linked to a second study, of yellow fever vaccine responses in identical twins.

Sequenced sample: CD8+ T cells sorted from blood. The chain couples TRBV7-2 to TRBJ2-7, with a tentative D call TRBD1 (5 bases). The sequence came from a woman between 18 and 29 years old in good health. The CDR3 loop reads CASSEQAYPYEQYF. CDR3 nucleotide sequence: TGTGCCAGCAGCGAACAGGCCTACCCCTACGAGCAGTACTTC.